Listed below are T cell receptor beta chains from one sample, sequenced in a study of early T cells in non-severe SARS-CoV-2 infection. TCRdb re-called the 5' RACE reads through MiXCR, storing one row per CDR3 protein. The sample shows 100,000 to 120,000 distinct CDR3 sequences, around 12% of them seen only once. The source material was whole blood, sampled at baseline. The receptors shown here come from an adult who was a healthcare worker with PCR-confirmed SARS-CoV-2 infection or an uninfected control (not recorded which). CDR3s include the opening cysteine and the closing phenylalanine or tryptophan. Each record gives: clone size, J gene, D gene, V gene, CDR3 protein, CDR3 DNA. D genes are given only for firm matches. Part of the rows lack a size; the others show once, few, many or a class for expanded clones.

few	TRBJ2-1	TRBD2	TRBV29-1	CSVVLTSAYNEQFF	TGCAGCGTTGTCCTGACTAGCGCCTACAATGAGCAGTTCTTC
.	TRBJ2-7	.	TRBV14	CASSQGDPSDEQYF	TGTGCCAGCAGCCAAGGGGACCCTTCTGACGAGCAGTACTTC
.	TRBJ1-1	.	TRBV13	CASSPVPGDTEAFF	TGTGCCAGCAGCCCGGTCCCAGGCGACACTGAAGCTTTCTTT
.	TRBJ2-1	.	TRBV7-8	CASSLTWGNEQFF	TGTGCCAGCAGCCTAACCTGGGGCAATGAGCAGTTCTTC
few	TRBJ1-1	.	TRBV20-1	CSANPDWDTEAFF	TGCAGTGCAAACCCGGACTGGGACACTGAAGCTTTCTTT
.	TRBJ1-3	TRBD1	TRBV28	CASRTGQGYGNAIYF	TGTGCCAGCAGAACAGGACAGGGGTACGGAAACGCCATATATTTT
few	TRBJ2-2	.	TRBV20-1	CSAPPPDYTGELFF	TGCAGTGCTCCACCGCCGGATTACACCGGGGAGCTGTTTTTT
many	TRBJ1-5	.	TRBV2	CASSQERFTGLNQPQHF	TGTGCCAGCAGTCAAGAGCGTTTCACAGGGCTCAATCAGCCCCAGCATTTT
few	TRBJ1-1	TRBD1	TRBV7-9	CASSLPTGRNTEAFF	TGTGCCAGCAGCCTCCCGACAGGGAGGAACACTGAAGCTTTCTTT
.	TRBJ2-3	.	TRBV2	CASSESVPTDTQYF	TGTGCCAGCAGTGAATCCGTCCCAACAGATACGCAGTATTTT
.	TRBJ2-1	.	TRBV6-5	CASSYSTGERGNEQFF	TGTGCCAGCAGTTACTCGACAGGGGAGCGGGGCAATGAGCAGTTCTTC
few	TRBJ1-1	.	TRBV10-3	CAISGAGEDTEAFF	TGTGCCATCAGTGGGGCAGGGGAGGACACTGAAGCTTTCTTT
few	TRBJ1-1	.	TRBV11-2	CATSAWEGTEAFF	TGTGCCACCTCAGCTTGGGAGGGCACTGAAGCTTTCTTT
few	TRBJ2-1	TRBD2	TRBV9	CASSAGGDFGEQFF	TGTGCCAGCAGCGCTGGGGGGGACTTTGGTGAGCAGTTCTTC
few	TRBJ1-3	TRBD1	TRBV10-3	CAISDRGLGNTIYF	TGTGCCATCAGCGACAGGGGGCTAGGAAACACCATATATTTT
few	TRBJ2-5	TRBD1	TRBV18	CASSPDRGHTETQYF	TGTGCCAGCTCACCCGACAGGGGACATACGGAGACCCAGTACTTC
.	TRBJ1-1	.	TRBV21-1	CASSKARRPQRTEAFF	TGTGCCAGCAGCAAAGCGAGGAGACCTCAAAGGACTGAAGCTTTCTTT
few	TRBJ1-2	.	TRBV3-1	CASSQGGLTDYGYTF	TGTGCCAGCAGCCAAGGGGGACTTACGGACTATGGCTACACCTTC
many	TRBJ1-1	.	TRBV5-6	CASSHLLRGNTEAFF	TGTGCCAGCAGTCACCTACTCAGGGGGAACACTGAAGCTTTCTTT
few	TRBJ2-1	.	TRBV27	CASSLWGRLPRGLNEQFF	TGTGCCAGCAGTTTATGGGGACGGCTACCTCGGGGGCTCAATGAGCAGTTCTTC
many	TRBJ2-3	TRBD2	TRBV7-3	CASSLAGGSTDTQYF	TGTGCCAGCAGCTTAGCGGGAGGGAGCACAGATACGCAGTATTTT
few	TRBJ1-2	TRBD1	TRBV9	CASRGGVNYGYTF	TGTGCCAGCAGAGGGGGCGTTAACTATGGCTACACCTTC
.	TRBJ2-4	.	TRBV29-1	CSVLDTRPTNIQYF	TGCAGCGTTTTGGACACACGCCCCACAAACATTCAGTACTTC
few	TRBJ1-1	TRBD1	TRBV6-5	CASRPHRGHTEAFF	TGTGCCAGCAGACCGCACAGGGGGCACACTGAAGCTTTCTTT
few	TRBJ2-6	TRBD1	TRBV20-1	CSARTGGANVLTF	TGCAGTGCTAGAACAGGGGGAGCCAACGTCCTGACTTTC
many	TRBJ1-1	.	TRBV4-1	CASSQEMFSWAGNTEAFF	TGCGCCAGCAGCCAAGAAATGTTTAGTTGGGCGGGGAACACTGAAGCTTTCTTT
.	TRBJ2-7	.	TRBV7-9	CASSTAGAHEQYF	TGTGCCAGCAGCACCGCAGGGGCCCACGAGCAGTACTTC
.	TRBJ1-2	.	TRBV6-5	CASSYSFRTRPYGYTF	TGTGCCAGCAGTTACTCGTTCCGGACTCGTCCCTATGGCTACACCTTC
.	TRBJ2-1	.	TRBV21-1	CATETAGTKRGEQFF	TGTGCCACTGAGACCGCCGGGACAAAGCGTGGTGAGCAGTTCTTC
.	TRBJ2-7	TRBD2	TRBV20-1	CSAKEGGRAGEQYF	TGCAGTGCTAAGGAGGGCGGGAGGGCCGGCGAGCAGTACTTC
few	TRBJ2-5	.	TRBV5-6	CASSLFRGEETQYF	TGTGCCAGCAGCTTGTTTAGGGGGGAAGAGACCCAGTACTTC
.	TRBJ1-4	.	TRBV3-1	CASSQDPRHGEKLFF	TGTGCCAGCAGCCAAGACCCGCGACATGGGGAAAAACTGTTTTTT
.	TRBJ1-1	.	TRBV2	CASSVSGVTEAFF	TGTGCCAGCAGTGTCTCGGGGGTCACTGAAGCTTTCTTT
few	TRBJ2-1	TRBD1	TRBV10-3	CATQTGNDEQFF	TGTGCCACCCAGACAGGGAACGATGAGCAGTTCTTC
few	TRBJ2-3	.	TRBV5-6	CASSLGSTGTDTQYF	TGTGCCAGCAGCTTGGGGTCCACAGGGACAGATACGCAGTATTTT
.	TRBJ2-3	.	TRBV10-2	CASRRGGTSTDTQYF	TGCGCCAGCAGGAGGGGGGGCACTAGCACAGATACGCAGTATTTT
.	TRBJ2-1	.	TRBV5-1	CASSLGQASDNEQFF	TGCGCCAGCAGCTTGGGACAGGCATCCGACAATGAGCAGTTCTTC
few	TRBJ2-7	.	TRBV20-1	CSARALGLVYEQYF	TGCAGTGCTCGAGCCCTTGGCCTAGTCTACGAGCAGTACTTC
few	TRBJ1-1	.	TRBV29-1	CSVAGRSNTEAFF	TGCAGCGTTGCCGGACGGTCGAACACTGAAGCTTTCTTT
.	TRBJ1-4	.	TRBV29-1	CSVEETGRVLFF	TGCAGCGTTGAAGAAACGGGCAGGGTCCTGTTTTTT
.	TRBJ2-5	.	TRBV6-5	CASSYGSRWETQYF	TGTGCCAGCAGTTACGGTAGTCGGTGGGAGACCCAGTACTTC
many	TRBJ2-3	.	TRBV7-9	CASSLGFTDTQYF	TGTGCCAGCAGCTTAGGGTTCACAGATACGCAGTATTTT
.	TRBJ1-1	.	TRBV9	CASSAQGRENTEAFF	TGTGCCAGCAGCGCACAGGGTCGGGAGAACACTGAAGCTTTCTTT
many	TRBJ2-6	TRBD1	TRBV7-9	CASSPYGQGVSAGANVLTF	TGTGCCAGCAGCCCCTACGGACAGGGAGTGTCAGCTGGGGCCAACGTCCTGACTTTC
.	TRBJ2-7	.	TRBV7-9	CASSLGTSAYEQYF	TGTGCCAGCAGCTTAGGGACGTCGGCCTACGAGCAGTACTTC
.	TRBJ2-2	.	TRBV5-5	CASSLRPDRANTGELFF	TGTGCCAGCAGCCTACGACCGGACAGAGCTAACACCGGGGAGCTGTTTTTT
.	TRBJ1-5	TRBD1	TRBV2	CASSRTGQGGQPQHF	TGTGCCAGCAGCCGGACTGGACAGGGTGGCCAGCCCCAGCATTTT
.	TRBJ1-2	.	TRBV29-1	CSAHITDRLGGYTF	TGCAGTGCTCACATTACTGACAGGCTTGGAGGCTACACCTTC
.	TRBJ1-2	.	TRBV28	CASSFLSPYGYTF	TGTGCCAGCAGTTTCCTTTCCCCCTATGGCTACACCTTC